This T cell receptor beta chain was documented in a study of blood T cell repertoires in COVID-19. There are 16 residues in the CDR3. Germline CDR1 reads LNHDA; CDR2 reads SQIVND (reference sequence). V gave up 8 bases and J gave up 5 bases; unmatched junction bases: 11. Sequenced by immunoSEQ multiplex PCR; TCRdb stores in-frame clones only, minus some. The table lists about 130,000 clones, under 85% of them singletons, with roughly 9% in the top ten. The sample consisted of peripheral blood. The chain links TRBV19 to TRBJ2-3; the match to TRBD2 covers 12 bases. The receptor was derived from a man in his forties with active or convalescent COVID-19. The CDR3 protein is CASASETSGGGDTQYF. For the CDR3, the DNA is TGTGCCAGTGCCTCCGAGACTAGCGGGGGTGGAGATACGCAGTATTTT.